The rows below give T cell receptor beta chains drawn from one sample of a study of T-cell memory formation after mild COVID-19. From the 5' RACE reads, TCRdb called clonotypes with MiXCR, one entry per CDR3 protein. The sample contains approximately 430,000 distinct CDR3 sequences, more than 20% of which appear only once. The source material was PBMCs or a T cell subset sorted from them (not recorded which). The receptor source for this set is an adult woman who had mild COVID-19 (a few samples of this study predate the infection). Cell type and time point are not known. The CDR3 runs from the conserved cysteine through the conserved F or W. D genes are given only for firm matches. Clone size appears in some rows only: once, few, many, or a class for an expanded clone.

many	TRBV5-4	TRBJ2-5	TRBD2	TGTGCCAGCAGCCGACTAGCGGGGGAAGAGACCCAGTACTTC	CASSRLAGEETQYF
-	TRBV5-6	TRBJ2-2	-	TGTGCCAGCAGCTTGGCCGGTATTGGCGGGGGCTCCAACACCGGGGAGCTGTTTTTT	CASSLAGIGGGSNTGELFF
-	TRBV27	TRBJ2-2	TRBD1	TGTGCCAGCATCCATACAGGGGGCACCGGGGAGCTGTTTTTT	CASIHTGGTGELFF
-	TRBV20-1	TRBJ1-1	TRBD1	TGCAGTGCTAGAAAGGACAGGGAGGCTTTCTTT	CSARKDREAFF
-	TRBV30	TRBJ2-7	-	TGTGCCTGGAGTCCGGGATTGTACGAGCAGTACTTC	CAWSPGLYEQYF
-	TRBV7-3	TRBJ2-3	TRBD2	TGTGCCACCAAGCCTAGCGGGAGGGCCGGAGATACGCAGTATTTT	CATKPSGRAGDTQYF
-	TRBV18	TRBJ1-2	-	TGTGCCAGCTCACCCGAATCAGGCTACACCTTC	CASSPESGYTF
-	TRBV29-1	TRBJ2-1	-	TGCAGCGTTGATGGTAGGGGTTCACCTAATGAGCAGTTCTTC	CSVDGRGSPNEQFF
-	TRBV10-3	TRBJ1-2	-	TGTGCCATCAGTGAGGCCCTAGATTTCGCGGATGGCTACACCTTC	CAISEALDFADGYTF
few	TRBV20-1	TRBJ2-7	-	TGCAGTGCTAGGTGGCCAGGGGGAGGGTACGAGCAGTACTTC	CSARWPGGGYEQYF
many	TRBV7-6	TRBJ2-3	TRBD1	TGTGCCAGCAGCGCGAACAGGGGGGATACGCAGTATTTT	CASSANRGDTQYF
-	TRBV3-1	TRBJ1-5	-	TGTGCCAGCAGCCAAACTCGAGGGGTACAGCCCCAGCATTTT	CASSQTRGVQPQHF
-	TRBV7-9	TRBJ2-7	-	TGTGCCAGCAGCCAGGACAGTAACTACGAGCAGTACTTC	CASSQDSNYEQYF
-	TRBV12-3/TRBV12-4	TRBJ2-2	TRBD2	TGTGCCAGCAGTATACCGGGACTAGCGGGGTTTGCCGGGGAGCTGTTTTTT	CASSIPGLAGFAGELFF
few	TRBV18	TRBJ1-1	-	TGTGCCAGCTCACCCGGGGCCCCGAACACTGAAGCTTTCTTT	CASSPGAPNTEAFF
few	TRBV10-2	TRBJ2-5	-	TGCGCCAGCAGTGAGCCGGGACTGGGCCAAGAGACCCAGTACTTC	CASSEPGLGQETQYF
-	TRBV6-6	TRBJ2-4	-	TGTGCCAGCAGTTACGGGAGGGGGGGGGCCAAAAACATTCAGTACTTC	CASSYGRGGAKNIQYF
-	TRBV11-2	TRBJ2-1	TRBD1	TGTGCCAGCAGCTTACAGGGGGCGATGGCCAATGAGCAGTTCTTC	CASSLQGAMANEQFF
-	TRBV2	TRBJ2-1	TRBD2	TGTGCCAGCAGTGAAGGCGGGACTAGAGGAAAGGTTGAGCAGTTCTTC	CASSEGGTRGKVEQFF
-	TRBV6-6	TRBJ2-1	TRBD2	TGTGCCAGCAGTTACTCAATGGTCAAGCGGGAGCTCTTGTCTTACAATGAGCAGTTCTTC	CASSYSMVKRELLSYNEQFF
few	TRBV11-3	TRBJ2-7	TRBD2	TGTGCCAGCAGCTCAACTCGGCGGGAGGCGAGCTCCGAGCAGTACTTC	CASSSTRREASSEQYF
-	TRBV12-3/TRBV12-4	TRBJ2-2	-	TGTGCCACCACCTATATAGCGAGAAACACCGGGGAGCTGTTTTTT	CATTYIARNTGELFF
-	TRBV9	TRBJ2-7	TRBD1	TGTGCCAGCAGCGTAGGACCCGGACAGGGGGCCTACGAGCAGTACTTC	CASSVGPGQGAYEQYF
few	TRBV12-3/TRBV12-4	TRBJ2-5	TRBD1	TGTGCCAGCAGTCCCGGGACAGGGTTGATGGAGACCCAGTACTTC	CASSPGTGLMETQYF
-	TRBV7-6	TRBJ1-3	-	TGTGCCAGCAGACAAAGGGGTTCTGGAAACACCATATATTTT	CASRQRGSGNTIYF
-	TRBV5-1	TRBJ1-2	-	TGCGCCAGCAGCTTAGCAGCAGGGATGAGTAACTATGGCTACACCTTC	CASSLAAGMSNYGYTF
-	TRBV20-1	TRBJ1-2	TRBD1	TGCAGTGCCCAAGGCGGACAGGACTATGGCTACACCTTC	CSAQGGQDYGYTF
-	TRBV19	TRBJ2-7	TRBD2	TGTGCCAGTAGTGCACTAGCGGGAGAAGGTGAGTCCTACGAGCAGTACTTC	CASSALAGEGESYEQYF
many	TRBV20-1	TRBJ2-5	TRBD2	TGCAGTGCTAGAACGGGACTAGCGGGGGGGCCGAGGGAGACCCAGTACTTC	CSARTGLAGGPRETQYF
many	TRBV10-3	TRBJ2-1	-	TGTGCCATCAGTGAGGACAGGAACTATAATGAGCAGTTCTTC	CAISEDRNYNEQFF
-	TRBV29-1	TRBJ2-3	-	TGCAGCGTTGATATACGGGGTCGGGGATACGGCACAGATACGCAGTATTTT	CSVDIRGRGYGTDTQYF
-	TRBV11-3	TRBJ2-3	TRBD1	TGTGCCAGCAGCTTAGTGGACAGGATCACAGATACGCAGTATTTT	CASSLVDRITDTQYF
few	TRBV12-3/TRBV12-4	TRBJ2-2	-	TGTGCCAGCACTCAAGGCGGGACTTCGAACACCGGGGAGCTGTTTTTT	CASTQGGTSNTGELFF
few	TRBV5-1	TRBJ2-7	TRBD2	TGCGCCAGCAGCTATTTCTTAGCGGGAACATCCTACGAGCAGTACTTC	CASSYFLAGTSYEQYF
-	TRBV9	TRBJ2-1	-	TGTGCCAGCAGCGTAGCTGGAGGGCCGTCCTACAATGAGCAGTTCTTC	CASSVAGGPSYNEQFF
few	TRBV9	TRBJ2-7	TRBD2	TGTGCCAGCAGCCTTGGGCTAGCGGGAGGGGAGGAGCAGTACTTC	CASSLGLAGGEEQYF
once	TRBV11-2	TRBJ2-1	TRBD1	TGTGCCAGCAGCTTAGGGACAGGGGTCGTAAGAGAGCAGTTCTTC	CASSLGTGVVREQFF
-	TRBV10-3	TRBJ2-5	TRBD2	TGTGCCATCAGTGAGGGGACTAGCGGGGACACTCCAGAGACCCAGTACTTC	CAISEGTSGDTPETQYF
few	TRBV29-1	TRBJ2-3	-	TGCAGCGTTGAAGCAGCAGATACGCAGTATTTT	CSVEAADTQYF
-	TRBV6-6	TRBJ2-1	-	TGTGCCAGCGGGGAATCGAGCTCCTACAATGAGCAGTTCTTC	CASGESSSYNEQFF
few	TRBV14	TRBJ2-1	TRBD2	TGTGCCAGCAGCCGTAGGCGGGGGGCCCTCTACAATGAGCAGTTCTTC	CASSRRRGALYNEQFF
few	TRBV7-9	TRBJ2-7	-	TGTGCCAGCAGCTTCTCAGAGTTCTACGAGCAGTACTTC	CASSFSEFYEQYF
-	TRBV6-6	TRBJ2-4	-	TGTGCCAGCAGTTACTCTGGCGGGAACGTGGGAAACATTCAGTACTTC	CASSYSGGNVGNIQYF